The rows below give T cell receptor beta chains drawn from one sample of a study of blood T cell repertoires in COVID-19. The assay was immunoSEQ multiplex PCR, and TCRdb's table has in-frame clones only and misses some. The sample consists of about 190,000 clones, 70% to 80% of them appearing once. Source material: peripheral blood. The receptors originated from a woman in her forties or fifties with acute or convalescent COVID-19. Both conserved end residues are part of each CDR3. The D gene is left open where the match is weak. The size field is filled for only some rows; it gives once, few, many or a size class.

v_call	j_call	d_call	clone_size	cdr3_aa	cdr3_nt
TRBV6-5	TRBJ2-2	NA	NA	CASSYYGISNTGELFF	TGTGCCAGCAGTTACTACGGGATTTCGAACACCGGGGAGCTGTTTTTT
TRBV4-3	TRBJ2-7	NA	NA	CASSQDWQGQTYEQYF	TGCGCCAGCAGCCAAGATTGGCAGGGGCAGACCTACGAGCAGTACTTC
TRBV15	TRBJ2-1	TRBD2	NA	CATSRRTSSAEQFF	TGTGCCACCAGCAGGAGGACTAGTAGCGCTGAGCAGTTCTTC
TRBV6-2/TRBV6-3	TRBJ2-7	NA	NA	CASSYGATAVSYEQYF	TGTGCCAGCAGTTACGGGGCGACTGCAGTATCCTACGAGCAGTACTTC
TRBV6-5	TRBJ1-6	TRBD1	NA	CASSRDSSNSPLHF	TGTGCCAGCAGCAGGGACAGCAGTAATTCACCCCTCCACTTT
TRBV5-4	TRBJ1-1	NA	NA	CASSLGAWKNTEAFF	TGTGCCAGCAGCTTGGGGGCCTGGAAGAACACTGAAGCTTTCTTT
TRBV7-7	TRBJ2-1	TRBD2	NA	CASSLGVSGKGVGNEQFF	TGTGCCAGCAGCTTAGGAGTTAGCGGGAAAGGGGTAGGCAATGAGCAGTTCTTC
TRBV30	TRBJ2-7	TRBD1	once	CAWLPASGTGPYEQYF	TGTGCCTGGCTCCCCGCGTCCGGGACAGGGCCCTACGAGCAGTACTTC
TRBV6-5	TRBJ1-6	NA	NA	CASSFELIYNSPLHF	TGTGCCAGCTCATTCGAGTTGATTTATAATTCACCCCTCCACTTT
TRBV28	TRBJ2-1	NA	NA	CASSRGNNEQFF	TGTGCCAGCAGCAGGGGAAACAATGAGCAGTTCTTC
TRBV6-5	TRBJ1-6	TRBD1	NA	CASLRDRDNSPLHF	TGTGCCAGTCTTCGGGACAGGGATAATTCACCCCTCCACTTT
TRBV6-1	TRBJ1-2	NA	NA	CASSEAVYGYTF	TGTGCCAGCAGTGAAGCCGTATATGGCTACACCTTC
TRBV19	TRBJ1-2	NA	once	CASRTTGNLLGYTF	TGTGCCAGTAGAACGACAGGAAATCTTCTCGGCTACACCTTC
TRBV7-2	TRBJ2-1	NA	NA	CASSSPNTEQFF	TGTGCCAGCAGCTCACCCAATACAGAGCAGTTCTTC
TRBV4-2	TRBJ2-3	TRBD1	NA	CASSAGQAPFSTDTQYF	TGTGCCAGCAGCGCCGGACAGGCCCCATTTAGCACAGATACGCAGTATTTT
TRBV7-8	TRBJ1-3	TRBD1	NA	CASSLGDSGNTIYF	TGTGCCAGCAGCCTGGGGGACAGCGGAAACACCATATATTTT
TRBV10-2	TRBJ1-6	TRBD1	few	CASRDRDNSPLHF	TGCGCCAGCAGGGACAGGGATAATTCACCCCTCCACTTT
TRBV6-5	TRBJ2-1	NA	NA	CASSRDSRMYNEQFF	TGTGCCAGCAGTCGGGACTCCCGAATGTACAATGAGCAGTTCTTC
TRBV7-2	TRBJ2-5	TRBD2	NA	CASSSQLAGGPGETQYF	TGTGCCAGCAGCTCCCAACTAGCGGGGGGGCCTGGGGAGACCCAGTACTTC
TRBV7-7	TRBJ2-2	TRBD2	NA	CASSLQREGTGELFF	TGTGCCAGCAGCTTACAGCGGGAGGGCACCGGGGAGCTGTTTTTT
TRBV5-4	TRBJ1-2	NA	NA	CASSLDGYGYTF	TGTGCCAGCAGCTTGGACGGCTATGGCTACACCTTC
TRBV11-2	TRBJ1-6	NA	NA	CASSLDRSSYNSPLHF	TGTGCCAGCAGCTTAGATCGGAGCTCCTATAATTCACCCCTCCACTTT
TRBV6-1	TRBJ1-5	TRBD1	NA	CASSEGTGASSNQPQHF	TGTGCCAGCAGTGAGGGGACAGGGGCCAGTAGCAATCAGCCCCAGCATTTT
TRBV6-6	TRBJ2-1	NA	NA	CASSYSEGGNEQFF	TGTGCCAGCAGTTACTCCGAGGGCGGCAATGAGCAGTTCTTC
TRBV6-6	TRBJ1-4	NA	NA	CASSSSPNEKLFF	TGTGCCAGCAGTTCATCCCCTAATGAAAAACTGTTTTTT
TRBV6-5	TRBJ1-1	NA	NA	CASTSAQGSTEAFF	TGTGCCAGCACCTCAGCACAGGGAAGCACTGAAGCTTTCTTT
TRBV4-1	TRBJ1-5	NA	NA	CASSQEETRGYSNQPQHF	TGCGCCAGCAGCCAAGAAGAGACGAGAGGGTATAGCAATCAGCCCCAGCATTTT
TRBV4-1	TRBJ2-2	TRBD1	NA	CASRQGTGELFF	TGCGCCAGCCGACAGGGGACCGGGGAGCTGTTTTTT
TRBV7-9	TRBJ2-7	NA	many	CASSARDMITYEQYF	TGTGCCAGCAGCGCACGGGACATGATTACCTACGAGCAGTACTTC
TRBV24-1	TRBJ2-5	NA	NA	CATSDPGQRGQETQYF	TGTGCCACCAGTGACCCCGGACAGAGGGGGCAAGAGACCCAGTACTTC
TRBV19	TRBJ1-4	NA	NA	CASSRGDSNEKLFF	TGTGCCAGTAGTCGCGGCGACTCAAATGAAAAACTGTTTTTT
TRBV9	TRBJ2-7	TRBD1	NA	CASSADRGLYEQYF	TGTGCCAGCAGCGCGGACAGGGGGCTCTACGAGCAGTACTTC
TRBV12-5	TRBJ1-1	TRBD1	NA	CASGLFPDRVSPEAFF	TGTGCTAGTGGTTTGTTTCCGGACAGGGTTTCGCCTGAAGCTTTCTTT
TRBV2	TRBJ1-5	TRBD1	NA	CASRTGTGRQPQHF	TGTGCCAGCAGGACAGGGACGGGACGGCAGCCCCAGCATTTT
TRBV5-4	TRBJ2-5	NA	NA	CASSLVSLETQYF	TGTGCCAGCAGCTTGGTATCGTTGGAGACCCAGTACTTC
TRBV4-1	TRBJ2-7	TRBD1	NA	CASSQDRGRGHEQYF	TGCGCCAGCAGCCAAGATCGGGGAAGGGGGCACGAGCAGTACTTC
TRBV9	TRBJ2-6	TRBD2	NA	CASSPREGSGANVLTF	TGTGCCAGCAGCCCTAGGGAGGGATCTGGGGCCAACGTCCTGACTTTC
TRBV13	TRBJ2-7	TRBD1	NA	CASSPPRTGNPYEQYF	TGTGCCAGCAGCCCCCCTCGGACAGGGAACCCCTACGAGCAGTACTTC
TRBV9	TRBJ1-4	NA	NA	CASSTRSEGANEKLFF	TGTGCCAGCAGCACCCGGAGCGAAGGTGCTAATGAAAAACTGTTTTTT
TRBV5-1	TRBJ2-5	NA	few	CASSLEVEPRGTQYF	TGCGCCAGCAGCTTGGAGGTCGAACCCCGAGGGACCCAGTACTTC
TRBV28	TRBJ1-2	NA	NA	CASSVAGQNYGYTF	TGTGCCAGCAGTGTCGCCGGACAGAACTATGGCTACACCTTC
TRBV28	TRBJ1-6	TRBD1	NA	CAIGVQGAVSPLHF	TGTGCCATCGGGGTACAGGGGGCAGTTTCACCCCTCCACTTT
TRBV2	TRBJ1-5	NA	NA	CASTPGLNQPQHF	TGTGCCAGCACCCCGGGTCTCAATCAGCCCCAGCATTTT
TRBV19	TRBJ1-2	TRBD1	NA	CASPVDRELSGYTF	TGTGCCAGTCCCGTTGACAGGGAACTCTCTGGCTACACCTTC
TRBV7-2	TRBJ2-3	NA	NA	CASSLATRPDTQYF	TGTGCCAGCAGCTTAGCGACTAGACCAGATACGCAGTATTTT
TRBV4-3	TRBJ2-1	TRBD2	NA	CASSQGVAGSSYNEQFF	TGCGCCAGCAGCCAGGGGGTAGCGGGGAGCTCCTACAATGAGCAGTTCTTC
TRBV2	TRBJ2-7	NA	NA	CASSEGRQATEQYF	TGTGCCAGCAGTGAAGGGCGACAGGCCACCGAGCAGTACTTC
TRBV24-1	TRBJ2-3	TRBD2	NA	CATSDFKDWRGGDTQYF	TGTGCCACCAGTGATTTTAAAGATTGGCGGGGGGGTGATACGCAGTATTTT
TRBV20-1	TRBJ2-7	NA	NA	CSAQAYEQYF	TGCAGTGCCCAGGCCTACGAGCAGTACTTC
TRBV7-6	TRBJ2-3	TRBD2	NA	CASRLAGAGVSDTQYF	TGTGCCAGCAGACTAGCTGGAGCGGGAGTATCGGATACGCAGTATTTT
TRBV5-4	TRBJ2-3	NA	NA	CASSLPGSTDTQYF	TGTGCCAGCAGCTTGCCCGGGAGCACAGATACGCAGTATTTT
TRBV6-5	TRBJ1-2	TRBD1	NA	CASSRQGGTFYGYTF	TGTGCCAGCAGTCGACAGGGAGGCACGTTCTATGGCTACACCTTC
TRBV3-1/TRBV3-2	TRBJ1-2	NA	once	CASSQGAGNYGYTF	TGTGCCAGCAGCCAAGGCGCAGGGAACTATGGCTACACCTTC
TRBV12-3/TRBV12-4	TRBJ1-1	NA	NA	CASSLEGRRGAF	TGTGCCAGCAGTTTAGAAGGCAGAAGAGGAGCCTTT
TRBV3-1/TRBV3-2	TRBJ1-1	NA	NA	CASSPRLNGEAFF	TGTGCCAGCAGCCCTCGGTTAAACGGTGAAGCTTTCTTT